Listed here is a single T cell receptor (beta chain). This sample is drawn from a study of blood T cell repertoires in COVID-19. Study details: Spain, Italy and the United States supplied samples that represented acute and convalescent COVID-19. T cells, B-cell-depleted T cells, or PBMCs provided the cDNA or gDNA that served as material.

Per the study methods: Estimates of nucleated cell counts were drawn from the amplification of reference gene primers. TCRdb keeps only in-frame clones here, not all; method: immunoSEQ multiplex PCR. Clone size and V and J calls were adopted from that table, with D and trimming inferred from the DNA. The sample contains a few hundred thousand clones, roughly 85% of which appear only once. Adults between roughly 18 and 90 years of age took part from 20 to 25 US areas. With 7 bases clipped from V and 3 bases from J, the junction kept 7 bases outside the gene matches. Germline values: CDR1 SEHNR, CDR2 FQNEAQ (reference sequence). The CDR3 extends over 14 amino acids.

The receptor comes from a woman aged 40 to 49 with acute COVID-19. Specimen: PBMCs or T cells enriched from blood (not recorded which). The rearrangement links TRBV7-9 to TRBJ2-7; 9 bases line up with TRBD1. Here the CDR3 reads CASKGTGPIYEQYF. Written as DNA, the CDR3 is TGTGCCAGCAAGGGGACAGGGCCTATCTACGAGCAGTACTTC.